This record looks at one T cell receptor beta chain sequence and its context. This receptor's antigen is unknown. No base qualities exist here, and no much larger clone lies one base off it. The immunoSEQ Assay, a bias-controlled multiplex PCR, was used to amplify TCRbeta CDR3 regions from genomic DNA. The authors processed their data as follows. The number of nucleated cells in each sample was estimated by amplification of reference gene primers within the assay. To quantify the absolute abundance of each unique TCRbeta CDR3 rearrangement, sequence reads were collapsed and filtered. For each sample, productive Simpson clonality was calculated as the square root of Simpson's diversity index over productive rearrangements. TCRdb's version of the immuneACCESS table is confined to in-frame rearrangements and falls short of the full clone set. An unresolved V gene accounts for under half of the shortfall where checked; the remainder is of unknown origin. The V and J calls and the clone size are those of that table, but D and trimming were determined from the DNA. Across this sample there are about 430,000 clones, with about 88% seen only once. Of the sample, 1.4% to 1.5% falls within the top ten clones.

The record originates from a study of blood T cell repertoires in COVID-19 (TCRdb year 2020). Turning to the overall study: Collaborator samples came from the United States, Italy and Spain and covered acute and convalescent phases of COVID-19. The material from the prospective study consisted of cDNA or gDNA derived from T cells, B-cell-depleted T cells, or PBMCs. A freely available public database, intended as a resource for researchers studying the immune response to SARS-CoV-2, is where the repertoires were released. Sample metadata almost always included a de-identified subject ID, COVID-19 status, age in years and sex. Deeply sampled blood TCRbeta repertoires from subjects exposed to, actively infected with, or recovered from COVID-19 were included in the dataset. The samples were drawn from the first 160 participants of the ongoing ImmuneRACE study and from 1,254 subjects provided by 6 global collaborators. Where available, HLA class I and class II types were obtained from metadata supplied by the sample provider rather than from assay-based typing.

Participants in the prospective study were aged roughly 18 to 95 years, lived in some 24 United States geographic areas, and enrolled through a virtual design. In the prospective study, participants were assigned to cohorts based on the clinical history participants reported in a screening survey and a study questionnaire. A participant counted as exposed if, within 2 weeks of entering the study, that participant had been in contact with someone who had a PCR-confirmed or clinician-diagnosed COVID-19 case. In the prospective study, whole blood, serum and a nasopharyngeal or oropharyngeal swab were collected from each participant by mobile phlebotomists. Additional blood draws and questionnaires over an approximately two-month period could optionally be provided by prospective study participants. Prospective study blood samples were shipped either frozen or at room temperature before DNA extraction.

What the study reported, not specific to this receptor: The quantity of clinical and demographic metadata differed by source and by participant and was supplied without curation.

The TCR originated in a woman aged 18-29 years who had been exposed to COVID-19. Input material: PBMCs or T cells enriched from blood (not recorded which).

At the DNA level, the sequence is TGCGCCAGCATAGGGGGGAACACCGGGGAGCTGTTTTTT. This gives the protein CASIGGNTGELFF. The receptor chain draws on TRBV5-1 and TRBJ2-2; TRBD1 might be the D gene, on 6 matching bases. The V and J ends are trimmed by 6 bases and 1 base, leaving 7 bases between them. Per the germline V gene, SGHRS is the CDR1 and YFSETQ is the CDR2. From the cysteine through the phenylalanine, the CDR3 covers 13 amino acids. Left in the record is the CDR3 DNA by itself, 39 bases read in frame from the first base.